Listed below are T cell receptor beta chains from one sample, sequenced in a study of graft-versus-host responses after intestinal transplantation. Only in-frame clones appear in the TCRdb table, and some are missing; sequencing was by immunoSEQ multiplex PCR. The table has roughly 97,000 clones, around nine tenths seen once. The input for sequencing was PBMCs, taken just under 460 days after intestinal transplant. Every receptor here comes from a human patient who received an intestinal transplant, so some T cells may come from the graft donor. CDR3s include the opening cysteine and the closing phenylalanine or tryptophan. The D gene is left open where the match is weak. Where a row states a size, it is once, few, many or the class of an expanded clone; other rows omit it.

D: NA; size: NA; V: TRBV6-1; J: TRBJ1-5; CDR3: CASSDIYQPQHF; DNA: TGTGCCAGCAGTGATATTTACCAGCCCCAGCATTTT
D: NA; size: NA; V: TRBV29-1; J: TRBJ1-1; CDR3: CSVEFAYGAEAFF; DNA: TGCAGCGTTGAGTTCGCATATGGTGCTGAAGCTTTCTTT
D: TRBD1; size: NA; V: TRBV2; J: TRBJ1-2; CDR3: CASSSGQIFYGYTF; DNA: TGTGCCAGCAGTTCGGGACAGATCTTCTATGGCTACACCTTC
D: TRBD1; size: NA; V: TRBV2; J: TRBJ1-2; CDR3: CASRQGPGYGYAF; DNA: TGTGCCAGTAGACAGGGTCCAGGGTATGGCTACGCCTTC
D: TRBD1; size: NA; V: TRBV18; J: TRBJ2-2; CDR3: CASSPPFGQGNTGELFF; DNA: TGTGCCAGCTCACCACCGTTCGGACAGGGTAACACCGGGGAGCTGTTTTTT
D: TRBD1; size: NA; V: TRBV2; J: TRBJ1-4; CDR3: CASTRDRDEKLFF; DNA: TGTGCCAGCACCCGGGACAGGGACGAAAAACTGTTTTTT
D: TRBD1; size: NA; V: TRBV7-9; J: TRBJ1-3; CDR3: CASSLTPTGGRNTIYF; DNA: TGTGCCAGCAGCTTAACCCCTACAGGGGGCAGAAACACCATATATTTT
D: TRBD1; size: NA; V: TRBV18; J: TRBJ2-7; CDR3: CASSRGQGSYEQYF; DNA: TGTGCCAGCTCACGTGGACAGGGTTCCTACGAGCAGTACTTC
D: NA; size: NA; V: TRBV6-1; J: TRBJ1-2; CDR3: CASSEMGGLYGYTF; DNA: TGTGCCAGCAGTGAAATGGGAGGGCTCTATGGCTACACCTTC
D: TRBD1; size: NA; V: TRBV2; J: TRBJ2-7; CDR3: CASRYRGDYEQYF; DNA: TGTGCCAGCAGATACAGGGGGGACTACGAGCAGTACTTC
D: NA; size: NA; V: TRBV19; J: TRBJ2-7; CDR3: CATRPRTFAYEQYF; DNA: TGTGCCACCCGCCCCAGGACATTCGCCTACGAGCAGTACTTC
D: NA; size: NA; V: TRBV29-1; J: TRBJ2-5; CDR3: CSVPVNGGTQYF; DNA: TGCAGCGTACCCGTCAACGGAGGGACCCAGTACTTC
D: NA; size: NA; V: TRBV7-2; J: TRBJ1-1; CDR3: CASSYQQGWPKAFF; DNA: TGTGCCAGCAGCTACCAACAGGGTTGGCCTAAAGCTTTCTTT
D: NA; size: NA; V: TRBV9; J: TRBJ2-1; CDR3: CASSVEWGDEQFF; DNA: TGTGCCAGCAGCGTAGAATGGGGGGATGAGCAGTTCTTC
D: NA; size: NA; V: TRBV15; J: TRBJ1-6; CDR3: CATSRDRGDLSSYNSPLHF; DNA: TGTGCCACCAGCAGAGATCGGGGGGACTTAAGCTCCTATAATTCACCCCTCCACTTT
D: NA; size: NA; V: TRBV5-6; J: TRBJ1-5; CDR3: CASSLAGYYSNQPQHF; DNA: TGTGCCAGCAGCTTGGCCGGGTATTATAGCAATCAGCCCCAGCATTTT
D: NA; size: NA; V: TRBV6-1; J: TRBJ2-6; CDR3: CASSSSSGANVLTF; DNA: TGTGCCAGCAGCTCCAGCTCTGGGGCCAACGTCCTGACTTTC
D: NA; size: NA; V: TRBV19; J: TRBJ2-7; CDR3: CASSPGTYYEQYF; DNA: TGTGCCAGTAGTCCCGGGACATACTACGAGCAGTACTTC
D: NA; size: NA; V: TRBV6-5; J: TRBJ2-1; CDR3: CASSRMTGYEQFF; DNA: TGTGCCAGCAGTCGAATGACAGGTTATGAGCAGTTCTTC
D: NA; size: NA; V: TRBV2; J: TRBJ1-4; CDR3: CASAGQTNEKLFF; DNA: TGTGCCAGCGCTGGACAGACAAATGAAAAACTGTTTTTT
D: NA; size: NA; V: TRBV7-8; J: TRBJ2-3; CDR3: CASSSHMGAGSRDTQYF; DNA: TGTGCCAGCAGTTCACACATGGGGGCCGGATCCAGAGATACGCAGTATTTT
D: NA; size: NA; V: TRBV18; J: TRBJ2-7; CDR3: CASSPYDWAYEQYF; DNA: TGTGCCAGCTCACCCTATGACTGGGCCTACGAGCAGTACTTC
D: NA; size: NA; V: TRBV6-5; J: TRBJ2-5; CDR3: CASSYSITETQYF; DNA: TGTGCCAGCAGTTACTCGATTACGGAGACCCAGTACTTC
D: NA; size: NA; V: TRBV6-6; J: TRBJ2-7; CDR3: CASTLGPSHEQYF; DNA: TGTGCCAGCACCCTGGGACCAAGCCACGAGCAGTACTTC
D: NA; size: NA; V: TRBV14; J: TRBJ2-5; CDR3: CASSQAGALMAQYF; DNA: TGTGCCAGCAGCCAAGCGGGGGCGCTTATGGCCCAGTACTTC
D: TRBD1; size: NA; V: TRBV2; J: TRBJ1-2; CDR3: CASRAGQGNGYTF; DNA: TGTGCCAGCAGGGCCGGACAGGGGAATGGCTACACCTTC
D: NA; size: NA; V: TRBV7-3; J: TRBJ2-2; CDR3: CASSPSWGPDTGELFF; DNA: TGTGCCAGCAGCCCAAGTTGGGGTCCGGACACCGGGGAGCTGTTTTTT
D: NA; size: NA; V: TRBV4-1; J: TRBJ1-2; CDR3: CASSPGGLGGYTF; DNA: TGCGCCAGCAGCCCCGGGGGGCTGGGGGGCTACACCTTC
D: NA; size: once; V: TRBV6-5; J: TRBJ1-2; CDR3: CASSYSTGMDGYTF; DNA: TGTGCCAGCAGTTACTCGACCGGGATGGATGGCTACACCTTC
D: TRBD1; size: NA; V: TRBV4-2; J: TRBJ1-2; CDR3: CASSQGGQGANYGYTF; DNA: TGTGCCAGCAGCCAAGGCGGACAGGGGGCCAACTATGGCTACACCTTC
D: NA; size: NA; V: TRBV11-2; J: TRBJ1-5; CDR3: CASSDGPLVGQPQHF; DNA: TGTGCCAGCAGCGACGGTCCCCTTGTCGGTCAGCCCCAGCATTTT
D: NA; size: NA; V: TRBV7-9; J: TRBJ1-2; CDR3: CASSLGQLNYGYTF; DNA: TGTGCCAGCAGCTTAGGACAGCTCAACTATGGCTACACCTTC
D: NA; size: once; V: TRBV19; J: TRBJ1-5; CDR3: CASSLGRGGVNQPQHF; DNA: TGTGCCAGTAGTCTTGGAAGAGGGGGTGTCAATCAGCCCCAGCATTTT
D: TRBD1; size: NA; V: TRBV2; J: TRBJ2-5; CDR3: CASSVDRQAQYF; DNA: TGTGCCAGCAGTGTGGACAGGCAGGCCCAGTACTTC
D: NA; size: NA; V: TRBV14; J: TRBJ2-2; CDR3: CASSQDLKNTGELFF; DNA: TGTGCCAGCAGCCAAGATTTAAAGAACACCGGGGAGCTGTTTTTT
D: TRBD1; size: NA; V: TRBV7-9; J: TRBJ1-2; CDR3: CASSLAGTGGSNYGYTF; DNA: TGTGCCAGCAGCTTAGCCGGGACAGGGGGTAGTAACTATGGCTACACCTTC
D: TRBD1; size: NA; V: TRBV6-5; J: TRBJ2-7; CDR3: CASSGTGWEQYF; DNA: TGTGCCAGCAGTGGGACAGGGTGGGAGCAGTACTTC
D: NA; size: NA; V: TRBV11-2; J: TRBJ2-2; CDR3: CASSFSEGTGELFF; DNA: TGTGCCAGCAGCTTTTCGGAAGGCACCGGGGAGCTGTTTTTT
D: NA; size: NA; V: TRBV7-8; J: TRBJ2-2; CDR3: CASSLGPGQGNTGELFF; DNA: TGTGCCAGCAGCTTGGGGCCGGGGCAGGGGAACACCGGGGAGCTGTTTTTT
D: NA; size: NA; V: TRBV19; J: TRBJ1-6; CDR3: CASSIGRGSGFAPLHF; DNA: TGTGCCAGTAGTATAGGCAGAGGGTCAGGGTTCGCACCCCTCCACTTT
D: NA; size: NA; V: TRBV5-1; J: TRBJ2-2; CDR3: CASSLSANTGELFF; DNA: TGCGCCAGCAGCTTGTCCGCGAACACCGGGGAGCTGTTTTTT